This T cell receptor beta chain came from a study of blood T cells in healthy people across ages. This CDR3 is 16 amino acids long. Germline CDR1 is DFQATT and CDR2 is SNEGSKA (reference sequence). PBMCs, at least 7 million per sample, were isolated. A minimum of 5 micrograms of total RNA was extracted per sample. This clonotype turned up a few times. A second PCR of 7 to 11 cycles used a sample-barcoded 5' primer and a J-beta primer mix. MiXCR, applied by TCRdb to the 5' RACE reads, yields one record per CDR3 protein. Of around 940,000 distinct CDR3 sequences listed, 51% are singletons. Sequences were obtained from blood. The source of this sequence is an older woman in good health. This chain connects TRBV20-1 to TRBJ2-1, with TRBD2 matching over 9 bases. The DNA end lines up better with TRBJ2-7; the J call may be wrong. CDR3 amino acids: CSADPRSGRTNNEQYF. CDR3 in DNA: TGCAGTGCTGACCCCCGGAGCGGGAGGACTAACAATGAGCAGTACTTC.